This record looks at one T cell receptor (beta chain) sequence and its context. The antigen remains unidentified. TCRdb processed the reads anew with MiXCR; each CDR3 protein has one entry. The repertoire holds around 450,000 distinct CDR3 sequences, with roughly 30% as singletons. The CDR3 length is 15 residues. The germline V gene encodes CDR1 SGHRS and CDR2 YFSETQ. J gave up 5 bases and V 0 bases, and 6 bases lay outside the gene matches. This entry belongs to a study of T cell repertoires in cytomegalovirus infection. Study background: Indications came from public TCR beta signatures; they pointed to CMV infection and to a matching HLA type. Study-level points and caveats: Within the response measured ex vivo, HLA-C-restricted CMV-specific TCR beta clonotypes were dominant. Cumulative public TCR beta family frequency identified carriers of CMV plus the relevant HLA.

The clonotype was recovered from a human donor in good health (CMV status not recorded). Some clones in this sample may be carry-over from other donors' samples. The sequencing input was PBMCs. The V call is TRBV5-1, the J call TRBJ1-2, with TRBD1 matching over 8 bases. CDR3: CASSLDWTGQYGYTF. The DNA of the CDR3 is TGCGCCAGCAGCTTGGACTGGACAGGGCAATATGGCTACACCTTC.